This T cell receptor (beta chain) appears in the sequencing data of a study of metastatic and nonmetastatic thyroid tumors. How the authors handled the data: The study built a papillary thyroid cancer distant-metastasis classifier from CDR3 differences across clinicopathological groups. TCRdb re-called clones via MiXCR from the PCR reads. The V and J calls come from TCRdb's annotation, not from the publication. This table holds approximately 9,500 clones, about a third found once. Prior to thyroid surgery, none of the patients had received any treatment. Germline CDR1 and CDR2: SGHTA and FQGTGA. Trimming took 3 bases from V and 1 from J; bases not matched to a gene: 1. The CDR3 loop spans 15 amino acids.

The material sequenced was tumor tissue. This TCR came from a female donor with papillary thyroid cancer or a benign thyroid nodule (not recorded which). Some clones in this sample may be carry-over from other donors' samples. The V gene is TRBV7-3, the J gene TRBJ2-2; 8 bases fit TRBD2. The DNA of the CDR3 is TGTGCCAGCAGCTTTGGGACTAGGAACACCGGGGAGCTGTTTTTT. This encodes CASSFGTRNTGELFF.